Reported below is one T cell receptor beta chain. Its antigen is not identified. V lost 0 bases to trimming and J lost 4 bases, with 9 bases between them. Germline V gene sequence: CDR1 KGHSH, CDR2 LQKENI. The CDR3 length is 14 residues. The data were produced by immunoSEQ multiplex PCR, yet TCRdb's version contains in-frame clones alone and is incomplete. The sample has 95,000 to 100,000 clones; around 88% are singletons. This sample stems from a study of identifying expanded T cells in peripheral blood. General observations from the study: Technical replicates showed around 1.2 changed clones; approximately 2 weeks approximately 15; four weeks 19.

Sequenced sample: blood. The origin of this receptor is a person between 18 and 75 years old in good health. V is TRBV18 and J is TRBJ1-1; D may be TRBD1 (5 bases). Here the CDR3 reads CASSPPSGGTEAFF. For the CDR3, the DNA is TGTGCCAGCTCACCACCCTCCGGGGGCACTGAAGCTTTCTTT. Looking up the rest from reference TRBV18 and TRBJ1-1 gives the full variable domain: NAGVMQNPRHLVRRRGQEARLRCSPMKGHSHVYWYRQLPEEGLKFMVYLQKENIIDESGMPKERFSAEFPKEGPSILRIQQVVRGDSAAYFCASSPPSGGTEAFFGQGTRLTVV.